This TCR beta chain derives from a study of CD8 T cells in Susac syndrome. The ends lost 5 bases at V and 9 bases at J; junction bases unmatched: 8. Per germline, CDR1 SEHNR and CDR2 FQNEAQ (reference sequence). CDR3 length equals 13 residues. Sequencing of TCR beta was undertaken in CD8+ and CD4+ T cells derived from blood. TEMRA cells were enriched by FACS, and CD4+ and CD8+ T cells were negatively isolated. Study-wide points: An acknowledgment was made by the study that its TCR sequencing and HLA analysis involved relatively few individuals.

Random hexamers were used to reverse transcribe roughly 0.45 to 1 ug of RNA. A multiplex approach, immunoSEQ multiplex PCR, amplified TCR beta CDR3 across 54 Vbeta and 13 Jbeta. MiXCR was run by TCRdb on the immunoSEQ multiplex PCR reads, yielding one entry per CDR3 protein. The sample carries 50,000 or so distinct CDR3 sequences, 93% recorded once. On this clonotype: What it binds is not known.

Material: CD8+ T cells from PBMCs. This clonotype was obtained from a human donor in good health. The chain couples TRBV7-9 to TRBJ1-1; 8 nucleotides line up with TRBD1. CDR3 sequence: CASSTWTGPKAFF. The CDR3 DNA is TGTGCCAGCAGCACTTGGACAGGGCCCAAAGCTTTCTTT.